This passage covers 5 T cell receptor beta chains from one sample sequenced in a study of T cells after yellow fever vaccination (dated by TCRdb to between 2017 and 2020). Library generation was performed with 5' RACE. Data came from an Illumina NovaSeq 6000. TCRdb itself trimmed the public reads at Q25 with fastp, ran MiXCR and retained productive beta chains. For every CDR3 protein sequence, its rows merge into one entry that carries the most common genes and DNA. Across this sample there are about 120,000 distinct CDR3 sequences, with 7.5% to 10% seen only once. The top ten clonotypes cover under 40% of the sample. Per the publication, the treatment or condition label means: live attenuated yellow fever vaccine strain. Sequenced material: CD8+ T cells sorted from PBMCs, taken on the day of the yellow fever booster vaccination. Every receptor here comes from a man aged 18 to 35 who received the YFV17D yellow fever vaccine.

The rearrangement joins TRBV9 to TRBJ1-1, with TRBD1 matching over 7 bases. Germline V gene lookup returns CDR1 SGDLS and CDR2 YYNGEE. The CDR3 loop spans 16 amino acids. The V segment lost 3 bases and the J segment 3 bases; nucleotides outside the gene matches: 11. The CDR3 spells CASSGPRGQVDTEAFF. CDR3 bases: TGTGCCAGCAGCGGCCCTAGGGGGCAGGTGGACACTGAAGCTTTCTTT.

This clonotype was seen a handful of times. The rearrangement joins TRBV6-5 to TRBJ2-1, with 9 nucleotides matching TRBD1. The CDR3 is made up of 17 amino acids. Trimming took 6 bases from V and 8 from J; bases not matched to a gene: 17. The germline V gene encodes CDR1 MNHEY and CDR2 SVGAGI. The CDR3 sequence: CASRPYVRDRDRDEQFF. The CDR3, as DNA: TGTGCCAGCAGGCCCTATGTCCGGGACAGGGATAGGGATGAGCAGTTCTTC.

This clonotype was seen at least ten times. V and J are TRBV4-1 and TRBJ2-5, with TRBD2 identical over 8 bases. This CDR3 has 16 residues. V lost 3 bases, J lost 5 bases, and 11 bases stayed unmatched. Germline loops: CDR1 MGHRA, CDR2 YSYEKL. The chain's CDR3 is CASSQSLGLAGETQYF. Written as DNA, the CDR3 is TGCGCCAGCAGCCAGAGCCTCGGACTAGCAGGGGAGACCCAGTACTTC.

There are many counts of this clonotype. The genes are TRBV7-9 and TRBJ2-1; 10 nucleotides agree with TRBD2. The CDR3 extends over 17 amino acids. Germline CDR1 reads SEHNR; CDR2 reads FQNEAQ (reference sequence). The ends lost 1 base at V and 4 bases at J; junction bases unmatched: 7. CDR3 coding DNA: TGTGCCAGCAGCTTAGAGGCTAGCGGGGGATCGTACAATGAGCAGTTCTTC. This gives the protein CASSLEASGGSYNEQFF.

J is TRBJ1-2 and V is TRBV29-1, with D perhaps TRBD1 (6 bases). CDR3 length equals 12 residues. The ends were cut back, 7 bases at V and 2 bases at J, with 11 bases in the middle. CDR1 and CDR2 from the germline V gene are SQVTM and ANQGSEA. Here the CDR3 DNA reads TGCAGCGAGCAGGGGACCAACTATGGCTACACCTTC. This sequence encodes CSEQGTNYGYTF. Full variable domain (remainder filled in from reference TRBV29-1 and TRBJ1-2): SAVISQKPSRDICQRGTSLTIQCQVDSQVTMMFWYRQQPGQSLTLIATANQGSEATYESGFVIDKFPISRPNLTFSTLTVSNMSPEDSSIYLCSEQGTNYGYTFGSGTRLTVV.